This T cell receptor (beta chain) was obtained from a study of a mutant IDH1 vaccine in newly diagnosed glioma. Looking at the study overall: Patients got their first vaccination 4-6 weeks after radiotherapy alone, or with temozolomide cycles. The study, taken as a whole, reports: Overall, roughly 95% of patients had vaccine-induced immune responses.

Time point noted: week 35, safety follow-up. Mutant IDH1 20-mer peptide, at 300 ug, made up each vaccine dose, with topical imiquimod. Vaccinations, eight in total, occurred in weeks 1, 3, 5, 7, 11, 15, 19, 23. New WHO grade 3 or 4 IDH1-mutant, ATRX-lost astrocytomas were present in all donors. Libraries were prepared by immunoSEQ multiplex PCR; TCRdb keeps only in-frame clonotypes and omits some of them. This table has over 45,000 clones, 75% to 85% appearing once. Concerning this clone itself: No antigen is known for it.

The CDR3 is 13 residues long. The germline V and J ends were trimmed by 8 bases and 3 bases, with 13 bases remaining between them. Germline CDR1 reads SNHLY; CDR2 reads FYNNEI. The clonotype originates from a man between 35 and 55 years old with glioma. Sequenced material: PBMCs, taken from a glioma patient whose treatment included an IDH1 peptide vaccine. This chain links TRBV2 with TRBJ1-1, with D hard to call. The CDR3 loop is CASRFVLDTEAFF. The CDR3 coding sequence is TGTGCCAGCCGCTTTGTTTTGGACACTGAAGCTTTCTTT.